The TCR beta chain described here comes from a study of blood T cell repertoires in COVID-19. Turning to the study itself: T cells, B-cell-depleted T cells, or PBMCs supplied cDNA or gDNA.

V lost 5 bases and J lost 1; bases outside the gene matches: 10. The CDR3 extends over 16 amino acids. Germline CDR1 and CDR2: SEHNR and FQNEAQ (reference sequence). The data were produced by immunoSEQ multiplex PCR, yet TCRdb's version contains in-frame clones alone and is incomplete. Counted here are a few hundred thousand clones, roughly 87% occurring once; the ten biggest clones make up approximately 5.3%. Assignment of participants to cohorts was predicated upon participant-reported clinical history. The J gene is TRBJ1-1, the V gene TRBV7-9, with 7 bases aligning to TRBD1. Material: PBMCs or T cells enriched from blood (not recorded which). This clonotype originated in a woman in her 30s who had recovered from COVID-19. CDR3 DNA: TGTGCCAGCAGCGCATACGGGACAGCTCAGAACACTGAAGCTTTCTTT. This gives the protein CASSAYGTAQNTEAFF.